The present TCR beta chain was sequenced within a study of vaccination effects on CD4 cells after COVID-19. Overall study context: Both late and early after vaccination, a few convalescent patients were sampled.

Under the ViraFEST assay, PBMC were stimulated with viral peptide pools so that antigen-specific CD4+ T cells expanded. Sequencing was performed afterwards. Following 10 days of culture, CD4+ T cells were isolated. The infection with SARS-CoV-2 (confirmed by PCR) occurred in this person between March and December 2020. Participants received two doses of either the BNT162b2 or mRNA-1273 vaccine. On day 3 and again on day 7, half the medium was replaced with IL-2 medium. In the case of this clone: Antigen specificity is unknown.

Sequencing was performed with immunoSEQ multiplex PCR; in TCRdb, only in-frame clones are kept and a portion is missing. The sample includes 14,000 or so clones, around 81% of them seen just once. CDR1 MNHNS and CDR2 SASEGT come from the germline V gene. This CDR3 has 13 amino acids. V gave up 2 bases and J gave up 8 bases; unmatched junction bases: 5. This chain uses TRBV6-1 with TRBJ1-2; TRBD1 agrees at 7 bases. The material sequenced was CD4+ T cells from PBMCs cultured with SARS-CoV-2 spike peptides, taken after COVID-19 vaccination. The sequence was obtained from a human donor who had a prior SARS-CoV-2 infection. The CDR3 here is CASSEYRDRGYTF. CDR3 bases: TGTGCCAGCAGTGAATACAGGGACAGAGGCTACACCTTC.